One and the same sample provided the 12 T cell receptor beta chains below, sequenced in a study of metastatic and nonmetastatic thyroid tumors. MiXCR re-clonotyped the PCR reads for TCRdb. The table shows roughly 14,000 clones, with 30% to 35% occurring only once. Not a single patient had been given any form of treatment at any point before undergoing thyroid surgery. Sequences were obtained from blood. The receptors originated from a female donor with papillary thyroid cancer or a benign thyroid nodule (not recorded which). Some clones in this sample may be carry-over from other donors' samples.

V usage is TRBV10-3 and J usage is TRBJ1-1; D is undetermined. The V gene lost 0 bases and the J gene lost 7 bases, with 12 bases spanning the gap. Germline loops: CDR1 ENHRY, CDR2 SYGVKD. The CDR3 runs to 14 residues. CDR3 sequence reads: CAISESVDVDEAFF. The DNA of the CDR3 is TGTGCCATCAGTGAGTCGGTGGACGTTGATGAAGCTTTCTTT.

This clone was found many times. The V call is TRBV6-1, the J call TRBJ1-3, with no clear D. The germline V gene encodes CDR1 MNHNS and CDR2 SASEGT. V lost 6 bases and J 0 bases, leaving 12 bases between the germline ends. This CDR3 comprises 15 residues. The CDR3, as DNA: TGTGCCAGCAGGCAAGCGATGCACTCTGGAAACACCATATATTTT. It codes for CASRQAMHSGNTIYF.

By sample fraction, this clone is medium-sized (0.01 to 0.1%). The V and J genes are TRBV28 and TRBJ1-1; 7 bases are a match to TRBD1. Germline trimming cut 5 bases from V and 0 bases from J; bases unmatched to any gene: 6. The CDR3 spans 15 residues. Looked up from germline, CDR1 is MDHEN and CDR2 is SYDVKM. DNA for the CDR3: TGTGCCAGCAGTATCCGGGACAGAGTGAACACTGAAGCTTTCTTT. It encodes CASSIRDRVNTEAFF.

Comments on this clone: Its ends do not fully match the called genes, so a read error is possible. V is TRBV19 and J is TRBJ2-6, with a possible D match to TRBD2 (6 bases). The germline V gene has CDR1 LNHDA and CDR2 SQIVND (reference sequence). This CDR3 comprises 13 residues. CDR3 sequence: CASAGLGDNVLTF. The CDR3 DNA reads TGTGCCAGTGCGGGACTTGGGGACAACGTCCTGACTTTC.

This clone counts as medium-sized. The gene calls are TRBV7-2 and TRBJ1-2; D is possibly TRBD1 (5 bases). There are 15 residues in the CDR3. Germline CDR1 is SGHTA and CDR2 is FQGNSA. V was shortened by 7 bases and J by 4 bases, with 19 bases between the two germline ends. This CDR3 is CASIPGFIGAYGYTF. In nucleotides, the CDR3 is TGTGCCAGCATCCCCGGTTTCATTGGGGCCTATGGCTACACCTTC.

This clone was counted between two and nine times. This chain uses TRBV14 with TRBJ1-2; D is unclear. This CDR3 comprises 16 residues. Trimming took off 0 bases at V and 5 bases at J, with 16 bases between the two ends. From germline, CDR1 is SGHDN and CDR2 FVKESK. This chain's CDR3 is CASSQDAASLLYGYTF. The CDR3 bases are TGTGCCAGCAGCCAAGATGCGGCCTCCTTATTGTATGGCTACACCTTC.

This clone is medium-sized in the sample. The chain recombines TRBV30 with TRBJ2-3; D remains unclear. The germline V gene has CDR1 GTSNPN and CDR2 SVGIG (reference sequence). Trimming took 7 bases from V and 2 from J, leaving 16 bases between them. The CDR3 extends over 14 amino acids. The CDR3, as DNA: TGTGCCTCTTGGTCTTCGGTGGCCACAGATACGCAGTATTTT. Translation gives CASWSSVATDTQYF.

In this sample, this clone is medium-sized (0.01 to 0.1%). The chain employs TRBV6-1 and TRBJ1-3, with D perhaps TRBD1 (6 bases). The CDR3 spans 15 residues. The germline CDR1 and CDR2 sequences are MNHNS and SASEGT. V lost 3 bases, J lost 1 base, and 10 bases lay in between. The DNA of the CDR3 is TGTGCCAGCAGTGAGGCGACAGGTTCTGGAAACACCATATATTTT. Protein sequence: CASSEATGSGNTIYF.

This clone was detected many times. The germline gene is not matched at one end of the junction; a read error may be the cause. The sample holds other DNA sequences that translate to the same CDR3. In DNA, the CDR3 is TGTGCCAGCAGCCAGATGCGGGGGGGCAATGAGCAGTTCTTT. This sequence encodes CASSQMRGGNEQFF. This rearrangement joins TRBV2 to TRBJ2-1; 9 bases agree with TRBD2. Germline assignment: CDR1 SNHLY and CDR2 FYNNEI. The CDR3 totals 14 residues.

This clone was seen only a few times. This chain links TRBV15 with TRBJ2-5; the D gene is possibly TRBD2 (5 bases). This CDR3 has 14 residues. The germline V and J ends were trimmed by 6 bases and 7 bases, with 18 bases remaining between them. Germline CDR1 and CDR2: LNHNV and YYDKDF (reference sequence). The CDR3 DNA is TGTGCCACCAGGACGACCAGCTTGGAGGTGACCCAGTACTTC. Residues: CATRTTSLEVTQYF.

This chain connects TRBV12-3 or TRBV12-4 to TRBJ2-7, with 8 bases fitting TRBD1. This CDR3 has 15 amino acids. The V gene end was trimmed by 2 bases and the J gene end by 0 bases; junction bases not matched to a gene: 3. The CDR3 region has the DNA TGTGCCAGCAGTTTAAGGGACAGGCCCTCCTACGAGCAGTACTTC. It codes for CASSLRDRPSYEQYF.

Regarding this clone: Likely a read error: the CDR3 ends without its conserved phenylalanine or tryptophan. CDR3: CASSLAEHGTGELFV. In DNA form, the CDR3 reads TGCGCCAGCAGCTTGGCAGAACACGGGACCGGGGAGCTGTTTGTT. V and J are TRBV5-1 and TRBJ2-2; the D is unclear. There are 15 residues in the CDR3. The V end was cut by 0 bases, the J end by 5 bases, with 11 bases between. Germline CDR1 is SGHRS and CDR2 is YFSETQ.